This T cell receptor beta chain was sequenced in a study of beta chain features in type 1 diabetes. Reverse transcription of all isolated RNA meant that expressed TCRB transcripts were sequenced. Measured with immunoSEQ multiplex PCR; TCRdb has only the in-frame clones, and not every one. The sample holds a few hundred thousand clones, less than 30% seen once. In this sample, this clone turned up a few times. The antigen is unknown. Points from the study as a whole: VDJ junctions sequenced from type 1 diabetes patients showed fewer insertions and more deletions. The study left unresolved whether HLA type influences TCRB rearrangement. Among patients with Type 1 diabetes, TCRB CDR3s were moderately but significantly shorter in every one of the four CD4+ subsets. Amplification by PCR could prefer shorter templates, with the same effect in patients and controls.

The CDR3 extends over 16 amino acids. V dropped 2 bases and J dropped 7 bases, with 20 bases sitting between them. The germline V gene encodes CDR1 LGHNA and CDR2 YNFKEQ. The chain has TRBV4-2 and TRBJ1-1; no clear D. Specimen: naive CD4+ T cells from blood. This TCR was recovered from a young woman with type 1 diabetes. The CDR3 nucleotides are TGTGCCAGCAGCCAACATCCTAACGGAGCGCCCCTTGAAGCTTTCTTT. Translation: CASSQHPNGAPLEAFF.